A single T cell receptor (beta chain) is shown here with its context. It has no known antigen specificity. No much larger clone exists at a distance of one base, and base qualities are not known. Peripheral blood CD8+ and CD4+ T cells from healthy donors, Susac syndrome patients and multiple sclerosis patients were profiled using high-throughput TCR beta sequencing. Healthy donors were included as age- and sex-matched controls. Bulk CD8+ and CD4+ T cells were purified by magnetic negative isolation, whereas CD8+ TEMRA cells were enriched by FACS. Blood was collected in EDTA tubes and processed within 24 hours, with PBMCs isolated through density gradient centrifugation. PBMCs intended for TCR sequencing were cryopreserved in liquid nitrogen and were subsequently thawed in a 37 degrees C water bath. The sorted or isolated CD4+, CD8+ and CD8+ TEMRA cells reached a purity of at least 90%. RNA was extracted using the RNeasy kit, and about 0.45 to 1 ug of the RNA was reverse transcribed with random hexamers. TCR beta CDR3 regions were amplified with the immunoSEQ multiplex PCR assay covering 54 Vbeta and 13 Jbeta segments. PCR amplification bias was corrected by using a synthetic template baseline for primer optimization and computational correction. In the paper's pipeline: Reads were annotated to V, D and J genes per IMGT and analyzed with immunoSEQ Analyzer, keeping only productive sequences. Clonality was calculated as one minus the Shannon entropy normalized by log2 of the number of productive unique sequences. For each patient and control, public and private clones were evaluated among the 100 most prevalent clones. Clones were defined as Susac-specific if absent from the healthy and MS cohorts, from around 1,000 published viral clones and from other ImmuneACCESS disease sequences. TCRdb reprocessed the public reads (quality trimming at Q25 with fastp, clone calling with MiXCR) and kept in-frame beta chains. Rows with one shared CDR3 protein collapse into an entry with the most common genes and DNA. None of the V and J calls come from the authors' own analysis; TCRdb made them. The sample table shows about 120,000 distinct CDR3 sequences, and 94% are seen once. Clones ranked in the top ten supply roughly 0.098% of the sample.

These data belong to a study of CD8 T cells in Susac syndrome (dated by TCRdb to about 2019). Regarding the research as a whole: Repertoire sequencing was used to test whether CD8+ T cell activation and differentiation in Susac syndrome was antigen driven.

V loses 5 bases of germline sequence and J loses 14 bases, and the interval between the two ends is 22 bases. From its cysteine to its phenylalanine, the CDR3 spans 15 amino acids. Left in the record is the CDR3 DNA by itself, 45 bases read in frame from the first base. CDR1 and CDR2 are read off the germline V gene as MDHEN and SYDVKM. Study-level results and caveats: The study acknowledged that relatively few individuals were included in the TCR sequencing and HLA analysis.

Material: CD4+ T cells from PBMCs. The sequence was obtained from a human donor in good health. The chain uses TRBV28 and TRBJ1-6; a tentative D call is TRBD1 (6 bases match). The CDR3 reads CASSAPGQLSETLHF. In nucleotides, the sequence is TGTGCCAGCAGTGCCCCCGGACAGCTATCGGAGACCCTCCACTTT.